The 28 T cell receptor beta chains below come from one sample, sequenced in a study of T cell changes during pregnancy in multiple sclerosis. The repertoire was sequenced with immunoSEQ multiplex PCR; TCRdb's copy has only in-frame clones and lacks some. The repertoire holds tens of thousands of clones, with about 91% as singletons. The material was CD8+ T cells from peripheral blood mononuclear cells, obtained before pregnancy. These receptors were obtained from a female donor with multiple sclerosis, enrolled in a pregnancy study.

The V and J genes are TRBV21-1 and TRBJ1-5; the table's D call TRBD1 went unverified against the DNA. TRBV21-1 counts as a pseudogene. The CDR3 is made up of 20 amino acids. Here the CDR3 reads CASSTVPGQGSYCSNQPQHF. For the CDR3, the DNA is TGTGCCAGCAGCACCGTGCCGGGACAGGGGTCTTATTGCAGCAATCAGCCCCAGCATTTT.

The V gene is TRBV9, the J gene TRBJ2-3; a weak D match, TRBD1 (6 bases). The CDR3 sequence is 14 residues long. Germline CDR1 and CDR2: SGDLS and YYNGEE. Trimming shortened V by 3 bases and J by 9 bases, and 17 bases separated the two germline ends. Written as DNA, the CDR3 is TGTGCCAGCAGCGCACAGGGTGGGGAAGCCACGCAGTATTTT. This translates into CASSAQGGEATQYF.

The chain links TRBV6-5 to TRBJ2-1; maybe TRBD1 (5 bases). Trimming shortened V by 0 bases and J by 1 base, and 10 bases separated the two germline ends. There are 16 residues in the CDR3. The V gene's germline CDR1 is MNHEY and CDR2 SVGAGI. CDR3 nucleotides: TGTGCCAGCAGTTACTCGATTCCAGGGTCCTACAATGAGCAGTTCTTC. Amino acids: CASSYSIPGSYNEQFF.

The DNA of the CDR3 is TGTGCCAGCAGCTTAGGTCGGCAGGGATTATACGAGCAGTACTTC. Translating it yields CASSLGRQGLYEQYF. V is TRBV11-3 and J is TRBJ2-7, with D possibly matching TRBD1 (5 bases). Trimming took off 1 base at V and 4 bases at J, with 14 bases between the two ends. Germline-derived CDR1 and CDR2 are SGHNT and YENEEA. The CDR3 is 15 amino acids. Full variable domain (remainder filled in from reference TRBV11-3 and TRBJ2-7): EAGVVQSPRYKIIEKKQPVAFWCNPISGHNTLYWYLQNLGQGPELLIRYENEEAVDDSQLPKDRFSAERLKGVDSTLKIQPAELGDSAVYLCASSLGRQGLYEQYFGPGTRLTVT.

The chain couples TRBV5-5 to TRBJ2-7; the D gene is possibly TRBD1 (6 bases). There are 14 residues in the CDR3. Germline assignment: CDR1 SGHKS and CDR2 YYEKEE (reference sequence). Trimming shortened V by 3 bases and J by 5 bases, and 15 bases separated the two germline ends. CDR3 amino acids: CASSWTGQSHEQYF. In nucleotides, the CDR3 is TGTGCCAGCAGCTGGACCGGACAGAGTCACGAGCAGTACTTC.

The chain carries TRBV7-3 and TRBJ1-1; D ambiguous. Germline V CDR1 and CDR2: SGHTA, FQGTGA. The CDR3 loop spans 13 amino acids. V was shortened by 8 bases and J by 4 bases, with 14 bases between the two germline ends. As DNA, the CDR3 is TGTGCCAGCTCGCAGGCTAAAGGCACTGAAGCTTTCTTT. This codes for CASSQAKGTEAFF.

This clone has only a few counts. The chain carries TRBV5-8 and TRBJ2-1; TRBD2 aligns across 11 bases. This CDR3 has 17 amino acids. The V and J ends lost 0 bases and 7 bases, in that order; junction bases with no gene match: 9. CDR1 and CDR2 from the germline V gene are SGHTS and YDEGEE. CDR3 loop: CASSLGVAGGPWNEQFF. The CDR3 DNA reads TGTGCCAGCAGCTTGGGAGTAGCGGGAGGGCCCTGGAATGAGCAGTTCTTC.

The V and J genes are TRBV19 and TRBJ1-3; D ambiguous. Trimming removed 6 bases from V and 5 bases from J, with 8 bases in between. Germline CDR1 reads LNHDA; CDR2 reads SQIVND (reference sequence). The CDR3 is made up of 12 amino acids. For the CDR3, the DNA is TGTGCCAGTAGGGAGGATCGAAACACCATATATTTT. This gives the protein CASREDRNTIYF. Drawing the rest from reference TRBV19 and TRBJ1-3, the complete variable domain is DGGITQSPKYLFRKEGQNVTLSCEQNLNHDAMYWYRQDPGQGLRLIYYSQIVNDFQKGDIAEGYSVSREKKESFPLTVTSAQKNPTAFYLCASREDRNTIYFGEGSWLTVV.

This chain links TRBV5-4 with TRBJ1-2, with 7 bases matching TRBD1. Germline V gene data show CDR1 as SGHNT and CDR2 as YYREEE (reference sequence). This CDR3 spans 13 amino acids. V lost 0 bases, J lost 6 bases, and 2 bases stayed unmatched. CDR3 amino acids: CASSLGQGNGYTF. The CDR3 coding sequence is TGTGCCAGCAGCTTGGGACAGGGAAATGGCTACACCTTC.

This chain links TRBV6-1 with TRBJ2-7; D gene uncertain. Germline V gene lookup returns CDR1 MNHNS and CDR2 SASEGT. The germline V and J ends were trimmed by 2 bases and 0 bases, with 11 bases remaining between them. This CDR3 spans 15 amino acids. In DNA, the CDR3 is TGTGCCAGCAGTGAAAACAGAGCTACCTCCTACGAGCAGTACTTC. Its protein product is CASSENRATSYEQYF.

This clone ranks as large. The chain has TRBV7-2 and TRBJ1-3, with a possible D match to TRBD1 (5 bases). Germline CDR1 reads SGHTA; CDR2 reads FQGNSA. V lost 5 bases and J 0 bases, leaving 20 bases between the germline ends. This CDR3 region has 18 residues. In nucleotides, the CDR3 is TGTGCCAGCAGCCCGTCCCTTATAGGGGCCACCTCTGGAAACACCATATATTTT. Translating it yields CASSPSLIGATSGNTIYF.

The genes are TRBV6-1 and TRBJ2-2, with TRBD2 matching over 10 bases. The trim removed 4 bases at V and 6 bases at J, leaving 8 bases unmatched. Germline V gene lookup returns CDR1 MNHNS and CDR2 SASEGT. The CDR3 consists of 16 residues. CDR3 bases: TGTGCCAGCAGTGTGAATAGCGGGGGGTTTTCCGGGGAGCTGTTTTTT. It yields the protein CASSVNSGGFSGELFF.

The chain uses TRBV9 and TRBJ1-5, with 7 bases matching TRBD1. The germline V gene has CDR1 SGDLS and CDR2 YYNGEE. The CDR3 spans 15 residues. J lost 9 bases, V lost 0 bases, and 9 bases had no gene match. The CDR3 nucleotides read TGTGCCAGCAGCGTAGGACAGGGTTTGGGTTCGCCCCAGCATTTT. This sequence encodes CASSVGQGLGSPQHF. The full variable domain, in which reference TRBV9 and TRBJ1-5 provide the parts outside the CDR3, is DSGVTQTPKHLITATGQRVTLRCSPRSGDLSVYWYQQSLDQGLQFLIQYYNGEERAKGNILERFSAQQFPDLHSELNLSSLELGDSALYFCASSVGQGLGSPQHFGDGTRLSIL.

V usage is TRBV6-5 and J usage is TRBJ2-7, with D maybe TRBD2 (5 bases). CDR1 and CDR2 from the germline V gene are MNHEY and SVGAGI. CDR3 length equals 12 residues. V lost 6 bases to trimming and J lost 9 bases, with 15 bases between them. The CDR3 loop reads CASSPDSWVQYF. The CDR3 region has the DNA TGTGCCAGCAGCCCGGACTCTTGGGTGCAGTACTTC.

This chain joins TRBV14 and TRBJ1-2, with no clear D. This CDR3 is built from 14 residues. CDR1 SGHDN and CDR2 FVKESK come from the germline V gene. V gave up 1 base and J gave up 3 bases, with 9 bases separating them. The CDR3 DNA follows: TGTGCCAGCAGCCAAGTGGGCCCAGACTATGGCTACACCTTC. It encodes CASSQVGPDYGYTF. The whole variable domain, filled in from reference TRBV14 and TRBJ1-2, reads EAGVTQFPSHSVIEKGQTVTLRCDPISGHDNLYWYRRVMGKEIKFLLHFVKESKQDESGMPNNRFLAERTGGTYSTLKVQPAELEDSGVYFCASSQVGPDYGYTFGSGTRLTVV.

The gene calls are TRBV10-3 and TRBJ2-7, with 10 bases that match TRBD1. Per the germline V gene, CDR1 is ENHRY and CDR2 is SYGVKD. The V and J ends lost 8 bases and 2 bases, in that order; junction bases with no gene match: 6. The CDR3 loop spans 14 amino acids. This CDR3 is CAIAGTGETYEQYF. The CDR3 bases are TGTGCCATCGCCGGGACAGGGGAGACCTACGAGCAGTACTTC.

This clone was recorded only once. The V gene is TRBV2, the J gene TRBJ1-1; 7 bases line up with TRBD1. The length of the CDR3 is 17 residues. The germline V gene has CDR1 SNHLY and CDR2 FYNNEI. After removal of 6 bases from V and 1 base from J, the junction contained 14 bases not matched to a gene. The CDR3 DNA sequence: TGTGCCAGCAGAGACCCTTGGGACAGCAAACAGAACACTGAAGCTTTCTTT. This codes for CASRDPWDSKQNTEAFF.

The V and J genes are TRBV10-3 and TRBJ1-5, with TRBD1 identical over 7 bases. The ends lost 4 bases at V and 2 bases at J; junction bases unmatched: 2. The germline CDR1 and CDR2 sequences are ENHRY and SYGVKD. CDR3 size: 14 residues. This CDR3 is CAISADRRNQPQHF. CDR3 bases: TGTGCCATCAGTGCGGACAGGCGCAATCAGCCCCAGCATTTT.

This rearrangement joins TRBV19 to TRBJ1-5, with D unclear. This CDR3 has 15 residues. The V gene lost 6 bases and the J gene lost 6 bases, with 18 bases spanning the gap. Germline-derived CDR1 and CDR2 are LNHDA and SQIVND (reference sequence). The CDR3: CASSLTEAGVQPQHF. The DNA for the CDR3 is TGTGCCAGTAGCCTCACGGAGGCTGGAGTTCAGCCCCAGCATTTT.

This rearrangement joins TRBV18 to TRBJ2-5; TRBD2 aligns across 11 bases. Germline values: CDR1 KGHSH, CDR2 LQKENI. CDR3 length: 18 residues. Losses at the gene ends were 0 bases for V and 2 bases for J; bases not matched to a gene: 8. CDR3 sequence (DNA): TGTGCCAGCTCACCACCTCCGGGGACTAGCGGATGGCAAGAGACCCAGTACTTC. It translates to CASSPPPGTSGWQETQYF. Complete variable domain (other parts from reference TRBV18 and TRBJ2-5): NAGVMQNPRHLVRRRGQEARLRCSPMKGHSHVYWYRQLPEEGLKFMVYLQKENIIDESGMPKERFSAEFPKEGPSILRIQQVVRGDSAAYFCASSPPPGTSGWQETQYFGPGTRLLVL.

The V gene is TRBV9, the J gene TRBJ2-7; D may be TRBD1 (5 bases). The germline CDR1 and CDR2 sequences are SGDLS and YYNGEE. V lost 3 bases and J 4 bases, leaving 8 bases between the germline ends. The CDR3 is 12 residues long. Written as DNA, the CDR3 is TGTGCCAGCAGCGGAACAGGTTACGAGCAGTACTTC. Translation: CASSGTGYEQYF.

The CDR3 region has the DNA TGTGCCAGCAGCTTAGCTTGGCCCCCGGGGGCCAAAAACATTCAGTACTTC. Protein sequence: CASSLAWPPGAKNIQYF. The chain has TRBV11-3 and TRBJ2-4, with a tentative D call TRBD2 (5 bases). Germline lookup yields CDR1 SGHNT and CDR2 YENEEA. With 1 base removed from V and 1 base from J, the gap between germline ends came to 14 bases. There are 17 residues in the CDR3.

This chain links TRBV7-3 with TRBJ2-5; no reliable D call. Germline V gene lookup returns CDR1 SGHTA and CDR2 FQGTGA. V lost 2 bases, J lost 3 bases, and 10 bases lay in between. This CDR3 is built from 14 residues. The CDR3 DNA reads as TGTGCCAGCAGCTTATCTCCCCGGGAAGAGACCCAGTACTTC. Its translation is CASSLSPREETQYF.

The J gene is TRBJ1-2, the V gene TRBV15, with D perhaps TRBD1 (6 bases). Trimming left V 5 bases short and J 2 bases short, with 12 bases between. CDR3 length equals 14 residues. CDR1 is LNHNV, CDR2 YYDKDF, per germline (reference sequence). The CDR3, as DNA: TGTGCCACCAGCGAGGACAGAAGAAACTATGGCTACACCTTC. This gives the protein CATSEDRRNYGYTF.

This rearrangement joins TRBV28 to TRBJ1-3; D uncertain. The length of the CDR3 is 16 residues. Trimming pared 1 base from V and 0 bases from J, leaving 10 bases between. Germline loops: CDR1 MDHEN, CDR2 SYDVKM. In nucleotides, the CDR3 is TGTGCCAGCAGTTTATTTCCGGAGTCCTCTGGAAACACCATATATTTT. As protein: CASSLFPESSGNTIYF.

This sequence joins TRBV6-5 and TRBJ2-6; no reliable D call. Trimming left V 6 bases short and J 0 bases short, with 9 bases between. This CDR3 has 15 residues. The germline V gene has CDR1 MNHEY and CDR2 SVGAGI. This chain's CDR3 is CASRPTVSGANVLTF. Written as DNA, the CDR3 is TGTGCCAGCAGACCTACAGTCTCTGGGGCCAACGTCCTGACTTTC.

CDR3 sequence reads: CASSVTGGTAFGEQYF. The DNA of the CDR3 is TGTGCCAGCAGCGTAACGGGAGGGACAGCGTTCGGCGAGCAGTACTTC. The gene calls are TRBV9 and TRBJ2-7; tentatively, D is TRBD2 (8 bases). V was trimmed by 1 base and J by 6 bases, leaving 20 bases between them. CDR1 and CDR2 from the germline V gene are SGDLS and YYNGEE. The CDR3 contains 16 residues.

J is TRBJ2-7 and V is TRBV27; 7 bases line up with TRBD1. Germline-derived CDR1 and CDR2 are MNHEY and SMNVEV (reference sequence). V gave up 6 bases and J gave up 3 bases; unmatched junction bases: 8. The CDR3 runs to 14 residues. The CDR3 region has the DNA TGTGCCAGCAGCGGCGGACAGGACCGCTACGAGCAGTACTTC. Residues: CASSGGQDRYEQYF.